This entry describes one T cell receptor (beta chain). This clonotype was recorded a few times. What this receptor recognizes is not known. No much larger clonotype is one base removed from it; base qualities were not supplied. Separate semi-nested PCR amplifications were run for the TCRalpha and TCRbeta libraries, using Advantage 2 and reverse primers located in the TRAC or TRBC constant regions. The amount of total RNA going into first-strand cDNA synthesis ranged between about 3.5 and 550 ng. TCR cDNA libraries were made by 5'-RACE with the SMARTer PCR cDNA Synthesis kit, using a poly-dT primer for first-strand synthesis. Sample-specific 5-nucleotide barcodes were carried by the semi-nested constant-region reverse primers, and the resulting products were cleaned using the Zymo DNA Clean and Concentrator-5 kit. Up to ten barcoded samples were pooled, ligated to Illumina adaptors and sequenced on an Illumina MiSeq as 2 x 150 bp paired-end reads. On the study's bioinformatics: After demultiplexing, reads were aligned using BLAT against a custom library built from IMGT containing every combination of human TRAV, TRAJ, TRBV, TRBD and TRBJ. The best BLAT hits were picked using pslCDnaFilter (-maxAligns=1, -ignoreIntrons), and custom Perl scripts were used to calculate clonotype frequencies. TCRdb's own reprocessing of the public reads used fastp at Q25 and MiXCR and kept productive beta chains. When rows share a CDR3 protein, they turn into one entry using the most common DNA and genes. The V and J calls reflect TCRdb's pipeline rather than the authors' work. The sample contains about 5,600 distinct CDR3 sequences, over 25% of them found a single time. The ten largest make up about 2.4% of the sample.

The record originates from a study of T cells generated in artificial thymic organoids (dated by TCRdb to about 2017). About the investigation overall: TCR alpha and beta CDR3 repertoires of in vitro artificial thymic organoid-derived CD8 single positive T cells were compared with thymic and peripheral blood naive CD8 T cells. The displayed repertoire sequencing data were described as being representative of three independent experiments.

Non-mobilized peripheral blood was obtained from healthy adult donors. Enrichment of primary CD8+ T cells was done with magnetic beads from the Miltenyi CD8+ T cell Isolation Kit. Naive CD8 T cells from blood were sorted by FACS as CD3+TCRalphabeta+CD8+CD45RO-CCR7+ cells prior to RNA extraction. For each sample, the RNeasy Micro kit was used to purify total RNA from 40,000 to 200,000 sorted cells, and RNA quality was checked on an Agilent RNA 6000 Nano chip. What the research found in general, with its limitations: Organoid-derived CD8 single positive T cells showed physiological TCR clonotype diversity comparable to thymic and blood naive CD8 T cells.

Its CDR3 holds 17 amino acids, cysteine through phenylalanine. CDR3 DNA only is kept here, 51 bases in frame from base 1. V is pruned by 0 bases and J by 2 bases, leaving 6 bases of the junction without a gene match. Per the germline V gene (reference sequence), DFQATT is the CDR1 and SNEGSKA is the CDR2. The chain was built from TRBV20-1 and TRBJ2-3, with 12 junctional bases fitting TRBD2. The sequenced sample consisted of naive CD8+ T cells from blood. The sample's cell subset or site, from its label and the paper: CD3+TCRalphabeta+CD8SP T cells; for blood, CD45RO-CCR7+ naive CD8+ T cells. This TCR was recovered from a human donor who gave cord blood stem cells for thymic organoid culture, a cardiac surgery patient who gave postnatal thymus, or a blood donor (not recorded which). DNA sequence: TGCAGTGCTAGAGAGCCAGGACTAGCGGGGAACACAGATACGCAGTATTTT. Its product reads: CSAREPGLAGNTDTQYF.